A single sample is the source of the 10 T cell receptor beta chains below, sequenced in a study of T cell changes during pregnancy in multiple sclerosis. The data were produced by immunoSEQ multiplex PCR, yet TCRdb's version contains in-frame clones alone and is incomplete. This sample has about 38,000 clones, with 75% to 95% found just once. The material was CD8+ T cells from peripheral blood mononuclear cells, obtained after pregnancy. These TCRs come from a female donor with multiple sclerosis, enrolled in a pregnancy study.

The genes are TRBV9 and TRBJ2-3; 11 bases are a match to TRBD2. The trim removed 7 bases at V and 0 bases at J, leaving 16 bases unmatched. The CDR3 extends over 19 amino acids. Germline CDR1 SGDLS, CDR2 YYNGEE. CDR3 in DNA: TGTGCCAGCGATAAAGGTAGCGGGGGGGTGGTTACTAGCACAGATACGCAGTATTTT. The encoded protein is CASDKGSGGVVTSTDTQYF.

In DNA form, the CDR3 reads TGTGCCAGCAGCTTAGGGGGACTAGGCTCTGATACGCAGTATTTT. This translates into CASSLGGLGSDTQYF. This chain joins TRBV7-9 and TRBJ2-3, with 8 nucleotides matching TRBD2. Per germline, CDR1 SEHNR and CDR2 FQNEAQ (reference sequence). V shed 1 base, J shed 6 bases, and the junction held 6 bases outside the gene matches. This CDR3 spans 15 amino acids.

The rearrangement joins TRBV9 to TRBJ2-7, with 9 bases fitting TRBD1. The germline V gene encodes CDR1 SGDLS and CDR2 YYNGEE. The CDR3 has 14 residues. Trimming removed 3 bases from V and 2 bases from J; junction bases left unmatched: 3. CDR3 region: CASSAGTGPYEQYF. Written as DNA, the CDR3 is TGTGCCAGCAGCGCCGGGACAGGGCCCTACGAGCAGTACTTC. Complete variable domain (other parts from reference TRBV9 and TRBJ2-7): DSGVTQTPKHLITATGQRVTLRCSPRSGDLSVYWYQQSLDQGLQFLIQYYNGEERAKGNILERFSAQQFPDLHSELNLSSLELGDSALYFCASSAGTGPYEQYFGPGTRLTVT.

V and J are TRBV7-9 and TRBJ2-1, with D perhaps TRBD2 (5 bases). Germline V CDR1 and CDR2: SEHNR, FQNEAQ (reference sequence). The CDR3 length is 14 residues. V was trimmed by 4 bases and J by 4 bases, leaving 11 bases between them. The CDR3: CASSSPREYNEQFF. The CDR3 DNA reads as TGTGCCAGCAGCTCCCCCCGGGAATACAATGAGCAGTTCTTC.

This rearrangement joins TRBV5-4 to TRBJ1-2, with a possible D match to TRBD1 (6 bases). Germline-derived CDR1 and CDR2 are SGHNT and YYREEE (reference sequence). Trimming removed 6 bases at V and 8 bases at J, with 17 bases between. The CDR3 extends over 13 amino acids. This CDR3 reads CASTVGTKRGYTF. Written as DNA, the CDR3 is TGTGCCAGCACCGTGGGGACAAAACGAGGCTACACCTTC. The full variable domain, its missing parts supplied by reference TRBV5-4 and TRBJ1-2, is ETGVTQSPTHLIKTRGQQVTLRCSSQSGHNTVSWYQQALGQGPQFIFQYYREEENGRGNFPPRFSGLQFPNYSSELNVNALELDDSALYLCASTVGTKRGYTFGSGTRLTVV.

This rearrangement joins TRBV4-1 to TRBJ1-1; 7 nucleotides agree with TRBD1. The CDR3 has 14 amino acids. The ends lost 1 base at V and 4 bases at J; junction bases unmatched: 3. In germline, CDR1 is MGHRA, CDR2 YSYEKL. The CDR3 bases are TGCGCCAGCAGCCAAGCCCAGGGGGGCACTGAAGCTTTCTTT. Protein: CASSQAQGGTEAFF.

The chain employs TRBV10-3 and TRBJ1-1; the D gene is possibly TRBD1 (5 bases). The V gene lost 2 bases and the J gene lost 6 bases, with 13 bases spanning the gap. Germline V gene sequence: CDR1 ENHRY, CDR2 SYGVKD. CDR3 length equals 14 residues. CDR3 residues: CAISERDYGAEAFF. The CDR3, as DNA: TGTGCCATCAGTGAGAGGGACTATGGCGCTGAAGCTTTCTTT.

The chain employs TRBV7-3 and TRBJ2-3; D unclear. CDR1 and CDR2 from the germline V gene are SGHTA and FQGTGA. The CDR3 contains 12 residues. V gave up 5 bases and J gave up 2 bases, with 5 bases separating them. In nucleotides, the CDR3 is TGTGCCAGCAGCCCATCCACAGATACGCAGTATTTT. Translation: CASSPSTDTQYF.

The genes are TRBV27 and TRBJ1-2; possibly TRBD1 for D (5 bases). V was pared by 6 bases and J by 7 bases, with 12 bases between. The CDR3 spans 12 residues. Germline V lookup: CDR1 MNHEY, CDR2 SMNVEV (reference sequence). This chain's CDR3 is CASSPPGGGYTF. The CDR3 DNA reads TGTGCCAGCAGCCCACCGGGGGGTGGCTACACCTTC.

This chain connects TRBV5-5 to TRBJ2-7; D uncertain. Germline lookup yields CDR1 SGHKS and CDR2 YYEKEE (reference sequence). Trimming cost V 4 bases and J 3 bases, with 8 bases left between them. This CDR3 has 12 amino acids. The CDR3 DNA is TGTGCCAGCAGCCAGACTCGCTACGAGCAGTACTTC. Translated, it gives CASSQTRYEQYF.